Given below is one T cell receptor beta chain in context. Its antigen remains unidentified. A universal primer site was added by template switching, and unique molecular identifiers were carried by the cDNA. TCRdb reprocessed the 5' RACE reads with MiXCR, giving one entry per CDR3 protein. The profile shows about 530,000 distinct CDR3 sequences, 13% to 15% of them singletons. This sample stems from a study of identical twins. Points from the study as a whole: Potential partial confounding of zero-insertion analyses by invariant MAIT and iNKT cells was noted.

The CDR3 contains 16 residues. Per germline, CDR1 PRHDT and CDR2 FYEKMQ (reference sequence). The germline V and J ends were trimmed by 0 bases and 1 base, with 12 bases remaining between them. These data were likewise used in another study, on yellow fever vaccine responses in identical twins.

The clonotype comes from a woman between 18 and 29 years old in good health. The genes are TRBV13 and TRBJ1-1; no definite D call. What was sequenced was CD4+ T cells sorted from blood. CDR3 nucleotide sequence: TGTGCCAGCAGCTTAGGAGATGGGGTCGCGAACACTGAAGCTTTCTTT. This codes for CASSLGDGVANTEAFF.